A selection of T cell receptor beta chains follows, all from one sample in a study of radiation and T cells in renal cell carcinoma. The repertoire was sequenced with immunoSEQ multiplex PCR; TCRdb's copy has only in-frame clones and lacks some. The table shows 150,000 or so clones, with about nine tenths occurring only once. The input for sequencing was blood, taken from a patient whose treatment included radiotherapy and nephrectomy. Every receptor here comes from a woman between 50 and 59 years old with renal cell carcinoma. Each CDR3 is given with its conserved first and last residue. The order of the fields is D gene, J gene, clone size, V gene, CDR3 protein, CDR3 DNA. D genes are given only for firm matches. Some rows have no size entry. The others give once, few or many, or a class for an expanded clone.

D: -; J: TRBJ1-5; size: -; V: TRBV7-9; CDR3: CASSFSNQPQHF; DNA: TGTGCCAGCAGCTTCAGCAATCAGCCCCAGCATTTT
D: -; J: TRBJ2-3; size: -; V: TRBV2; CDR3: CASSEVVRDTDTQYF; DNA: TGTGCCAGCAGTGAAGTAGTCAGGGACACAGATACGCAGTATTTT
D: TRBD1; J: TRBJ2-5; size: -; V: TRBV6-6; CDR3: CASSWGTGKETQYF; DNA: TGTGCCAGCAGCTGGGGGACAGGGAAAGAGACCCAGTACTTC
D: -; J: TRBJ2-6; size: -; V: TRBV7-9; CDR3: CASSLFSGANVLTF; DNA: TGTGCCAGCAGCTTATTCTCTGGGGCCAACGTCCTGACTTTC
D: -; J: TRBJ2-7; size: -; V: TRBV7-2; CDR3: CASRISTFYEQYF; DNA: TGTGCCAGCAGGATATCGACGTTCTACGAGCAGTACTTC
D: TRBD1; J: TRBJ1-1; size: few; V: TRBV30; CDR3: CAWDGQGGTEAFF; DNA: TGTGCCTGGGATGGACAGGGGGGAACTGAAGCTTTCTTT
D: TRBD2; J: TRBJ2-1; size: -; V: TRBV11-2; CDR3: CASSWGSGGAYEQFF; DNA: TGTGCCAGCAGCTGGGGCAGCGGGGGGGCCTATGAGCAGTTCTTC
D: TRBD1; J: TRBJ1-2; size: few; V: TRBV5-6; CDR3: CASSRQGRDYGYTF; DNA: TGTGCCAGCAGCCGACAGGGGAGAGACTATGGCTACACCTTC
D: -; J: TRBJ1-1; size: -; V: TRBV7-2; CDR3: CASSLVGGLNTEAFF; DNA: TGTGCCAGCAGCTTAGTCGGGGGGCTTAACACTGAAGCTTTCTTT
D: -; J: TRBJ1-3; size: -; V: TRBV19; CDR3: CASSPVGNTIYF; DNA: TGTGCCAGTAGTCCAGTTGGAAACACCATATATTTT
D: -; J: TRBJ2-1; size: -; V: TRBV9; CDR3: CASSVDSINEQFF; DNA: TGTGCCAGCAGCGTGGACTCGATCAATGAGCAGTTCTTC
D: -; J: TRBJ1-1; size: few; V: TRBV19; CDR3: CASSRPRGTNTEAFF; DNA: TGTGCCAGTAGTAGGCCCCGGGGGACGAACACTGAAGCTTTCTTT
D: -; J: TRBJ1-3; size: -; V: TRBV18; CDR3: CASSPPQGAGRNTIYF; DNA: TGTGCCAGCTCACCACCGCAGGGCGCGGGGAGAAACACCATATATTTT
D: -; J: TRBJ1-1; size: few; V: TRBV18; CDR3: CASSPQEGNTEAFF; DNA: TGTGCCAGCTCACCACAGGAGGGGAACACTGAAGCTTTCTTT
D: -; J: TRBJ1-3; size: -; V: TRBV10-2; CDR3: CASSEGGSGRSGNTIYF; DNA: TGCGCCAGCAGTGAGGGGGGCAGCGGCCGCTCTGGAAACACCATATATTTT
D: TRBD1; J: TRBJ2-7; size: -; V: TRBV20-1; CDR3: CSAQGEGQYF; DNA: TGCAGTGCCCAGGGGGAAGGGCAGTACTTC
D: -; J: TRBJ2-2; size: -; V: TRBV5-1; CDR3: CASMAGAETGELFF; DNA: TGCGCCAGCATGGCAGGGGCAGAGACCGGGGAGCTGTTTTTT
D: -; J: TRBJ1-2; size: -; V: TRBV11-2; CDR3: CASSIGSGSYYGYTF; DNA: TGTGCCAGCAGCATAGGTTCAGGGAGTTACTATGGCTACACCTTC
D: -; J: TRBJ1-6; size: -; V: TRBV28; CDR3: CASSSGQIVNSPLHF; DNA: TGTGCCAGCAGTTCAGGACAGATAGTAAATTCACCCCTCCACTTT
D: -; J: TRBJ2-2; size: -; V: TRBV6-6; CDR3: CASSYRGIGELFF; DNA: TGTGCCAGCAGTTACCGTGGTATAGGGGAGCTGTTTTTT
D: -; J: TRBJ1-2; size: few; V: TRBV2; CDR3: CASSEGLGYTF; DNA: TGTGCCAGCAGTGAGGGGCTCGGCTACACCTTC
D: -; J: TRBJ2-3; size: -; V: TRBV7-2; CDR3: CASSLTWGPEYF; DNA: TGTGCCAGCAGCTTAACTTGGGGGCCCGAGTATTTT
D: -; J: TRBJ2-7; size: -; V: TRBV4-1; CDR3: CASSQGYERYF; DNA: TGCGCCAGCAGCCAAGGATACGAGCGGTACTTC
D: -; J: TRBJ1-1; size: -; V: TRBV6-5; CDR3: CASSYDSRTEAFF; DNA: TGTGCCAGCAGTTACGACAGCCGGACTGAAGCTTTCTTT
D: TRBD1; J: TRBJ2-5; size: -; V: TRBV6-5; CDR3: CASSSWTGEETQYF; DNA: TGTGCCAGCAGTTCTTGGACAGGGGAAGAGACCCAGTACTTC
D: TRBD1; J: TRBJ2-2; size: -; V: TRBV5-1; CDR3: CASSLRGAGTGEPTGELFF; DNA: TGCGCCAGCAGCTTGAGAGGAGCCGGGACAGGGGAACCCACCGGGGAGCTGTTTTTT
D: TRBD1; J: TRBJ1-2; size: -; V: TRBV30; CDR3: CAWSSGTGYGRGYTF; DNA: TGTGCCTGGAGTTCCGGGACAGGGTATGGTCGTGGCTACACCTTC
D: -; J: TRBJ2-3; size: -; V: TRBV5-4; CDR3: CASSGQRTDTQYF; DNA: TGTGCCAGCAGCGGACAGCGCACAGATACGCAGTATTTT
D: TRBD1; J: TRBJ2-7; size: -; V: TRBV6-1; CDR3: CATKVGTGSHEQYF; DNA: TGTGCCACGAAAGTCGGGACAGGGTCCCACGAGCAGTACTTC
D: -; J: TRBJ1-3; size: -; V: TRBV6-5; CDR3: CASSYSRTDSGNTIYF; DNA: TGTGCCAGCAGTTACTCACGGACAGATTCTGGAAACACCATATATTTT
D: -; J: TRBJ1-2; size: -; V: TRBV5-6; CDR3: CASTGGGYRGYTF; DNA: TGTGCCAGCACCGGCGGGGGGTATAGAGGCTACACCTTC
D: -; J: TRBJ1-1; size: few; V: TRBV30; CDR3: CAWSVLQGRAFF; DNA: TGTGCCTGGAGTGTACTGCAGGGTAGGGCTTTCTTT
D: -; J: TRBJ2-5; size: -; V: TRBV6-5; CDR3: CASSYIFGAGRETQYF; DNA: TGTGCCAGCAGTTACATCTTCGGAGCAGGACGAGAGACCCAGTACTTC
D: TRBD2; J: TRBJ2-2; size: -; V: TRBV25-1; CDR3: CASSRGLAGAVTGELFF; DNA: TGTGCCAGCAGTAGGGGACTAGCGGGGGCGGTAACCGGGGAGCTGTTTTTT
D: -; J: TRBJ1-1; size: once; V: TRBV7-9; CDR3: CASSLRQPNTEAFF; DNA: TGTGCCAGCAGCTTGCGACAGCCGAACACTGAAGCTTTCTTT
D: -; J: TRBJ1-2; size: -; V: TRBV2; CDR3: CASSVSGTVYGYTF; DNA: TGTGCCAGCAGTGTATCCGGGACGGTGTATGGCTACACCTTC
D: -; J: TRBJ2-6; size: -; V: TRBV2; CDR3: CASSALSSGANVLTF; DNA: TGTGCCAGCAGCGCACTTAGCTCTGGGGCCAACGTCCTGACTTTC
D: -; J: TRBJ1-6; size: -; V: TRBV19; CDR3: CASTDLGRPYSPLHF; DNA: TGTGCCAGTACTGACCTGGGACGGCCCTATTCACCCCTCCACTTT
D: TRBD1; J: TRBJ2-7; size: -; V: TRBV6-1; CDR3: CASGGQGYEQYF; DNA: TGTGCCAGCGGGGGACAGGGGTACGAGCAGTACTTC
D: TRBD2; J: TRBJ2-4; size: -; V: TRBV13; CDR3: CASSLGGTSGKNIQYF; DNA: TGTGCCAGCAGCTTAGGCGGGACTAGCGGCAAAAACATTCAGTACTTC
D: -; J: TRBJ2-7; size: -; V: TRBV13; CDR3: CASSSPFSYEQYF; DNA: TGTGCCAGCAGTTCACCCTTCTCCTACGAGCAGTACTTC
D: -; J: TRBJ2-7; size: -; V: TRBV5-5; CDR3: CASSFMVSTYEQYF; DNA: TGTGCCAGCAGCTTTATGGTTTCGACCTACGAGCAGTACTTC
D: -; J: TRBJ1-6; size: -; V: TRBV27; CDR3: CASTPFPPSDTFNSPLHF; DNA: TGTGCCAGCACACCGTTCCCTCCTAGCGACACCTTTAATTCACCCCTCCACTTT
D: TRBD1; J: TRBJ1-2; size: -; V: TRBV18; CDR3: CASSTGDRGTNGYTF; DNA: TGTGCCAGCTCAACGGGGGACAGGGGGACGAATGGCTACACCTTC
D: -; J: TRBJ1-1; size: -; V: TRBV6-5; CDR3: CASSWGGSVNTEAFF; DNA: TGTGCCAGCAGTTGGGGAGGCTCTGTGAACACTGAAGCTTTCTTT
D: -; J: TRBJ1-1; size: -; V: TRBV30; CDR3: CAWSVTPTEAFF; DNA: TGTGCCTGGAGTGTAACTCCCACTGAAGCTTTCTTT
D: TRBD1; J: TRBJ1-1; size: few; V: TRBV9; CDR3: CASSGQGMNTEAFF; DNA: TGTGCCAGCAGCGGACAGGGGATGAACACTGAAGCTTTCTTT
D: TRBD1; J: TRBJ1-3; size: -; V: TRBV4-1; CDR3: CASSQGPFRDRVNQVGNTIYF; DNA: TGCGCCAGCAGCCAAGGACCCTTCCGGGACAGGGTAAATCAAGTTGGAAACACCATATATTTT
D: TRBD1; J: TRBJ2-1; size: -; V: TRBV7-8; CDR3: CASSYRDRERDEQFF; DNA: TGTGCCAGCAGCTACCGGGACAGGGAACGCGATGAGCAGTTCTTC
D: TRBD1; J: TRBJ2-5; size: -; V: TRBV14; CDR3: CASSHLDRVGETQYF; DNA: TGTGCCAGCAGCCATCTGGACAGGGTTGGGGAGACCCAGTACTTC
D: -; J: TRBJ1-5; size: -; V: TRBV19; CDR3: CASSSGRDNQPQHF; DNA: TGTGCCAGTAGTAGTGGGCGGGACAATCAGCCCCAGCATTTT